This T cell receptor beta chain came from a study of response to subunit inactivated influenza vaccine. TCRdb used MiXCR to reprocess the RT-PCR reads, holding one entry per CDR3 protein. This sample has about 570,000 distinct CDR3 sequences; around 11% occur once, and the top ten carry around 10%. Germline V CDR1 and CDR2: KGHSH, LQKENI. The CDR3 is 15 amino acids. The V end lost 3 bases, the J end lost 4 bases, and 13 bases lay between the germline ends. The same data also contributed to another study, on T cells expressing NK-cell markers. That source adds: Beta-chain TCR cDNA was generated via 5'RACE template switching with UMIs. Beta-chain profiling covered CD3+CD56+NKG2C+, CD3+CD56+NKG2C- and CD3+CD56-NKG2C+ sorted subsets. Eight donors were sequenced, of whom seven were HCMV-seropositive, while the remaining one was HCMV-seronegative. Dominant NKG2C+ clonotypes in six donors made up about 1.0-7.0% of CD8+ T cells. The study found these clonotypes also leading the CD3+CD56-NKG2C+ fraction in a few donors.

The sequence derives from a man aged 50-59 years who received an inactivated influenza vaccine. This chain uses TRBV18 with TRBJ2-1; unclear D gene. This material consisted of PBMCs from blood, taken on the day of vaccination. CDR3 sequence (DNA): TGTGCCAGCTCACCGGGTCGAATAGTGTACAATGAGCAGTTCTTC. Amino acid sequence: CASSPGRIVYNEQFF.